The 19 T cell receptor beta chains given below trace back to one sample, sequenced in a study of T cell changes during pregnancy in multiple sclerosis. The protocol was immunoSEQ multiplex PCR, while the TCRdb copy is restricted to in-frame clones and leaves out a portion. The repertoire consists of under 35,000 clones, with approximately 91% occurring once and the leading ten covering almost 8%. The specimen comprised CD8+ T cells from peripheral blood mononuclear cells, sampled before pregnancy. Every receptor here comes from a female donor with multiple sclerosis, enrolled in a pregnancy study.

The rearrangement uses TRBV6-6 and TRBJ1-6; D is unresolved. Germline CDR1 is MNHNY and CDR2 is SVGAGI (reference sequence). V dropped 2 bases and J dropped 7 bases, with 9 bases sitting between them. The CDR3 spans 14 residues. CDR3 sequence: CASSYSGQNSPLHF. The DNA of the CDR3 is TGTGCCAGCAGTTACAGCGGTCAAAATTCACCCCTCCACTTT.

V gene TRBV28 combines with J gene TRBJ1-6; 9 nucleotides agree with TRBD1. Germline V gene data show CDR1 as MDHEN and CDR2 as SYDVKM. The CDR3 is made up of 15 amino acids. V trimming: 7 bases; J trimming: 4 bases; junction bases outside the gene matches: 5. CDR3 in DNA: TGTGCCAGCACCAGGACAGGGGAGTATAATTCACCCCTCCACTTT. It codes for CASTRTGEYNSPLHF.

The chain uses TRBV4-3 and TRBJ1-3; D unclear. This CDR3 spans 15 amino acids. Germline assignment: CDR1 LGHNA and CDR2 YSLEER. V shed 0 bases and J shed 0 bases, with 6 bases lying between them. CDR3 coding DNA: TGCGCCAGCAGCCAAGACGGGAGCTCTGGAAACACCATATATTTT. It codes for CASSQDGSSGNTIYF.

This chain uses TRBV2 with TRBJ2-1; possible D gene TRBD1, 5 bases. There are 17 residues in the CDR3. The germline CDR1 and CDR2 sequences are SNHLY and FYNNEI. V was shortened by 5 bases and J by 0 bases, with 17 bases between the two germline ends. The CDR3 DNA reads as TGTGCCAGCAGTAATCCCCTACAGGAAATCTCCTACAATGAGCAGTTCTTC. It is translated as CASSNPLQEISYNEQFF.

The CDR3 DNA sequence: TGTGCCAGCAGTTACCCTTCGGGGGGGGAGCTGTTTTTT. It translates to CASSYPSGGELFF. The chain employs TRBV6-5 and TRBJ2-2; D might be TRBD2 (5 bases). V lost 2 bases, J lost 8 bases, and 9 bases lay in between. The V gene's germline CDR1 is MNHEY and CDR2 SVGAGI. The CDR3 has 13 amino acids.

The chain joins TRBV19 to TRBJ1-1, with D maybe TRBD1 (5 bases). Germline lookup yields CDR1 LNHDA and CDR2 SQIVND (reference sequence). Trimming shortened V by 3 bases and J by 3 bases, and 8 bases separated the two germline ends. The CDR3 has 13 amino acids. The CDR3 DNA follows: TGTGCCAGTAGTATGGGGGAGGACACTGAAGCTTTCTTT. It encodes CASSMGEDTEAFF.

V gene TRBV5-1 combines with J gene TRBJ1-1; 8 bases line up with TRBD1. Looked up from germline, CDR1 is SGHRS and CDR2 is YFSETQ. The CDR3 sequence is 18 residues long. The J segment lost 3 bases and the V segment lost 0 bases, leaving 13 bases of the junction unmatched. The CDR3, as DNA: TGCGCCAGCAGCTTGGCCGTCAGGGGGCGAATTATCGACACTGAAGCTTTCTTT. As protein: CASSLAVRGRIIDTEAFF.

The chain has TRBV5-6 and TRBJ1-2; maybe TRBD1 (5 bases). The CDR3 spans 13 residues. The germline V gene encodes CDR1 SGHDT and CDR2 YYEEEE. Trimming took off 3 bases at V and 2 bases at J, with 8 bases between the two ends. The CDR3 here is CASSSDTNYGYTF. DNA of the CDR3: TGTGCCAGCAGCTCGGACACCAACTATGGCTACACCTTC.

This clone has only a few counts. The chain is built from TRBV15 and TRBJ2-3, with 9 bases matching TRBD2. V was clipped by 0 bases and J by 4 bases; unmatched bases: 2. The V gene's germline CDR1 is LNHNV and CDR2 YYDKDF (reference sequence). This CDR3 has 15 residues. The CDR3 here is CATSRDAGGPDTQYF. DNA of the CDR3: TGTGCCACCAGCAGAGATGCGGGGGGGCCAGATACGCAGTATTTT. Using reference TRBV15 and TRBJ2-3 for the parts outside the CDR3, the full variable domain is DAMVIQNPRYQVTQFGKPVTLSCSQTLNHNVMYWYQQKSSQAPKLLFHYYDKDFNNEADTPDNFQSRRPNTSFCFLDIRSPGLGDTAMYLCATSRDAGGPDTQYFGPGTRLTVL.

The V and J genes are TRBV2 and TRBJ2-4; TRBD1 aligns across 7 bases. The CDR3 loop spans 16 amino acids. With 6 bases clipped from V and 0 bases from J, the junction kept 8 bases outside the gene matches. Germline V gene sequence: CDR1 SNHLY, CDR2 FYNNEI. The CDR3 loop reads CASRNRGVVAKNIQYF. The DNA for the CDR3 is TGTGCCAGCAGAAACAGGGGAGTGGTAGCCAAAAACATTCAGTACTTC.

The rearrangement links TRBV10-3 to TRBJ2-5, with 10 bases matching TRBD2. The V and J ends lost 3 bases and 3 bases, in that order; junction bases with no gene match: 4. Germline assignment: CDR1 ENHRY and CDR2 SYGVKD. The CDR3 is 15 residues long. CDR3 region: CAISDQLAGEETQYF. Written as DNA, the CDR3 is TGTGCCATCAGTGACCAGCTAGCGGGGGAAGAGACCCAGTACTTC.

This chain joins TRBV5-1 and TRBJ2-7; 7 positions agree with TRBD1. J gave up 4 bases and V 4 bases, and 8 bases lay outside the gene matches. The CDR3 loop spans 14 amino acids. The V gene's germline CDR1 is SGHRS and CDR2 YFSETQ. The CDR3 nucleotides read TGCGCCAGCAGCCTTCAGGGACAGCTATACGAGCAGTACTTC. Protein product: CASSLQGQLYEQYF.

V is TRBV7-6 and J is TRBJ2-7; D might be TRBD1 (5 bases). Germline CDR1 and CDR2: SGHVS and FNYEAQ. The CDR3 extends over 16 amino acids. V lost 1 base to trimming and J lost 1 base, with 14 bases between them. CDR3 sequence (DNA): TGTGCCAGCAGCTTAGAGTCCAGGGTTAATTCCTACGAGCAGTACTTC. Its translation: CASSLESRVNSYEQYF.

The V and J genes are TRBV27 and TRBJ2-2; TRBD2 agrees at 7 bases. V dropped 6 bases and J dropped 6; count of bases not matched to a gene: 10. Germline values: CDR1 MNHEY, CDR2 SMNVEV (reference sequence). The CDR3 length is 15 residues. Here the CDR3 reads CASRSGLEGAGELFF. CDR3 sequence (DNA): TGTGCCAGCAGATCCGGACTAGAAGGGGCCGGGGAGCTGTTTTTT.

The CDR3 loop is CASSLWTGGHEQYF. CDR3 coding DNA: TGTGCCAGCAGCTTATGGACAGGGGGTCACGAGCAGTACTTC. V usage is TRBV7-9 and J usage is TRBJ2-7, with 10 bases aligning to TRBD1. Germline trimming cut 2 bases from V and 5 bases from J; bases unmatched to any gene: 3. The length of the CDR3 is 14 residues. Germline V CDR1 and CDR2: SEHNR, FQNEAQ (reference sequence).

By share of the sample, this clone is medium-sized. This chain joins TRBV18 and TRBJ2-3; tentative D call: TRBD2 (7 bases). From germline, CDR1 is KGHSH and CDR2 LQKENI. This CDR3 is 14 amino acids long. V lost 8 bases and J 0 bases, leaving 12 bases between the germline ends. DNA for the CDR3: TGTGCCAGCAAAAGGGGGGGAAGCACAGATACGCAGTATTTT. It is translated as CASKRGGSTDTQYF.

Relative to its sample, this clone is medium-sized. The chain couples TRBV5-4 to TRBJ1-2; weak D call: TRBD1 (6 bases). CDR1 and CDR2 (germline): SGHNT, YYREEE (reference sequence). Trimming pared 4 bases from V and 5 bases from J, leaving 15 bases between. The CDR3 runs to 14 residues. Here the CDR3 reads CASSPIGQGYGYTF. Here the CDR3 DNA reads TGTGCCAGCAGCCCGATCGGGCAGGGGTATGGCTACACCTTC.

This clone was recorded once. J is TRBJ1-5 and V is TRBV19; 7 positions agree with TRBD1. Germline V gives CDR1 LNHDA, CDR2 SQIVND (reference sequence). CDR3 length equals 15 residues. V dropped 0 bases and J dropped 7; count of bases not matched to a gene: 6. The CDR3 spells CASSIDPGQFQPQHF. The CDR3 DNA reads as TGTGCCAGTAGTATAGATCCGGGACAGTTCCAGCCCCAGCATTTT.

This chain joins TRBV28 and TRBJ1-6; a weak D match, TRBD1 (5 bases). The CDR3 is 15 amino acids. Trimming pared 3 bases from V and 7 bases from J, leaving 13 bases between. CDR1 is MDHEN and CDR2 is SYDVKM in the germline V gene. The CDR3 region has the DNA TGTGCCAGCAGTTTTCCCGGGACTGTGAATTCACCCCTCCACTTT. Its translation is CASSFPGTVNSPLHF.